This T cell receptor beta chain was sequenced during a study of response to subunit inactivated influenza vaccine. Study-level results: Authors proposed each seasonal influenza vaccination draws in few new T cells.

From germline, CDR1 is SQVTM and CDR2 ANQGSEA. The junction had 11 bases not matched to a gene; V was cut back by 4 bases and J by 3 bases. This CDR3 spans 16 amino acids. TCRdb ran MiXCR on the RT-PCR reads and lists one entry per CDR3 protein. The sample has about 530,000 distinct CDR3 sequences, 10% to 15% seen once. This clonotype was seen only a few times. Its antigen is unknown. The source was PBMCs from blood, collected roughly 6 weeks after vaccination. The chain carries TRBV29-1 and TRBJ2-3; TRBD1 agrees at 9 bases. This receptor was obtained from a man aged 50 to 59 who received an inactivated influenza vaccine. The CDR3 sequence: CSVGLIGQGNTDTQYF. CDR3 nucleotide sequence: TGCAGCGTTGGGCTGATAGGACAGGGGAATACAGATACGCAGTATTTT.